Reported below is one T cell receptor (beta chain). Its antigen is not known. The data stem from a study of T cell responses to AZD1222 COVID-19 vaccine. Across the whole study: Researchers grouped second doses given at about 4 or about 12 weeks into one pool. General observations from the study: Reports indicate that nearly half of spike-specific TCRs are directed at unmutated variant regions. Baseline seropositives among AZD1222 recipients totaled only 5 to 7.

Germline V gives CDR1 LGHNA, CDR2 YSLEER. V lost 2 bases and J 6 bases, leaving 16 bases between the germline ends. The CDR3 is made up of 16 amino acids. The protocol was immunoSEQ multiplex PCR, while the TCRdb copy is restricted to in-frame clones and leaves out a portion. This sample has about 140,000 clones; 80% to 90% occur once, and the top ten carry about 3%. This specimen was peripheral blood, taken on day 0 of AZD1222 vaccination. The V call is TRBV4-3, the J call TRBJ2-2; D possibly uses TRBD1 or TRBD2 (5 bases each). This clonotype was sampled from an adult in good health. Written as DNA, the CDR3 is TGCGCCAGCAGCCAAAGAACGAGGGGTGTTGCCGGGGAGCTGTTTTTT. This encodes CASSQRTRGVAGELFF.